This TCR beta chain derives from a study of lymphopenia after photon versus proton radiotherapy. Study conclusions and caveats: After the lymphocyte nadir, photon-treated repertoires showed oligoclonal expansion, especially of CD8+ Temra cells. A bigger post-nadir fall in TCR diversity correlated inversely with survival time in deceased patients. Survival link was tested only in deceased patients; proton benefit remains a possibility. Under photons, naive T cells and diversity fell while effector/memory populations rose.

Germline-derived CDR1 and CDR2 are GTSNPN and SVGIG (reference sequence). The CDR3 runs to 15 residues. Trimming removed 1 base at V and 3 bases at J, with 12 bases between. Libraries were prepared by immunoSEQ multiplex PCR; TCRdb keeps only in-frame clonotypes and omits some of them. The sample lists approximately 24,000 clones; roughly 84% were seen once. This clone has just one count. The antigen remains unidentified. The genes are TRBV30 and TRBJ1-4; possible D gene TRBD1, 5 bases. The sample consisted of peripheral blood, taken from a patient treated with photon-based radiotherapy. The TCR originated in a man aged 40-50 years with gastric cancer. The CDR3 sequence: CAWSGGVGSNEKLFF. The CDR3 DNA follows: TGTGCCTGGAGTGGGGGGGTAGGGTCTAATGAAAAACTGTTTTTT.